This TCR beta chain originates from a study of beta chain features in type 1 diabetes. The ends were cut back, 0 bases at V and 1 base at J, with 7 bases in the middle. This CDR3 spans 14 amino acids. Per germline, CDR1 SGHRS and CDR2 YFSETQ. Isolated RNA was reverse transcribed in full, so expressed TCRB transcripts were sequenced. Clones were read by immunoSEQ multiplex PCR, and TCRdb kept only the in-frame ones, dropping some. The profile shows hundreds of thousands of clones, around an eighth of them singletons. The V gene is TRBV5-1, the J gene TRBJ1-1; D ambiguous. The sample comprised naive CD4+ T cells from blood. The source is a man aged 18-30 years in good health. CDR3 sequence (DNA): TGCGCCAGCAGCTTGGCCAGGCCGAACACTGAAGCTTTCTTT. It specifies CASSLARPNTEAFF.